This entry lists 24 T cell receptor beta chains sequenced from one sample in a study of blood T cell repertoires in COVID-19. Sequencing was performed with immunoSEQ multiplex PCR; in TCRdb, only in-frame clones are kept and a portion is missing. The repertoire holds over 200,000 clones, with roughly 80% as singletons. The sequenced material came from PBMCs or T cells enriched from blood (not recorded which). The receptor source for this set is a man in his 60s who had recovered from COVID-19.

The chain joins TRBV7-9 to TRBJ1-1, with D maybe TRBD1 (6 bases). V dropped 5 bases and J dropped 0 bases, with 7 bases sitting between them. The germline V gene encodes CDR1 SEHNR and CDR2 FQNEAQ (reference sequence). This CDR3 is built from 13 residues. The CDR3 region is CASSRTVNTEAFF. In DNA, the CDR3 is TGTGCCAGCAGCCGGACAGTGAACACTGAAGCTTTCTTT.

The chain employs TRBV19 and TRBJ2-3; D is perhaps TRBD2 (5 bases). The CDR3 length is 14 residues. Germline V gives CDR1 LNHDA, CDR2 SQIVND (reference sequence). The V end was cut by 0 bases, the J end by 4 bases, with 8 bases between. CDR3 amino acids: CASSIDPGSDTQYF. In nucleotides, the CDR3 is TGTGCCAGTAGTATAGATCCGGGATCAGATACGCAGTATTTT.

The V call is TRBV15, the J call TRBJ2-7, with 8 bases that match TRBD1. Germline V gene lookup returns CDR1 LNHNV and CDR2 YYDKDF (reference sequence). The CDR3 totals 14 residues. The V segment lost 5 bases and the J segment 5 bases; nucleotides outside the gene matches: 8. The CDR3, as DNA: TGTGCCACCAGCGGACCCAGGGGGCTTGACGAGCAGTACTTC. The encoded protein is CATSGPRGLDEQYF.

The genes are TRBV7-2 and TRBJ2-7; TRBD2 aligns across 10 bases. CDR1 is SGHTA and CDR2 is FQGNSA in the germline V gene. The CDR3 runs to 15 residues. Germline trimming cut 3 bases from V and 1 base from J; bases unmatched to any gene: 3. The CDR3 loop is CASSFISGGSYEQYF. CDR3 sequence (DNA): TGTGCCAGCAGCTTTATTAGCGGGGGGTCCTACGAGCAGTACTTC.

The chain couples TRBV6-5 to TRBJ2-1; a possible D gene is TRBD1 (6 bases). V gave up 6 bases and J gave up 2 bases, with 11 bases separating them. The CDR3 runs 14 residues. Germline assignment: CDR1 MNHEY and CDR2 SVGAGI. Here the CDR3 reads CASSAYRAYNEQFF. Here the CDR3 DNA reads TGTGCCAGCAGCGCTTACAGGGCCTACAATGAGCAGTTCTTC.

V gene TRBV29-1 combines with J gene TRBJ1-2; 7 nucleotides agree with TRBD1. J gave up 0 bases and V 6 bases, and 4 bases lay outside the gene matches. Germline V gene data show CDR1 as SQVTM and CDR2 as ANQGSEA. The CDR3 covers 13 residues. The CDR3 nucleotides are TGCAGCGTGACGGACAGGTCTAACTATGGCTACACCTTC. Translating it yields CSVTDRSNYGYTF.

Details on this clone: This specimen includes other DNA sequences encoding the same CDR3. J is TRBJ1-3 and V is TRBV25-1; 8 bases align to TRBD1. Germline trimming cut 4 bases from V and 4 bases from J; bases unmatched to any gene: 3. The CDR3 totals 14 residues. Per germline, CDR1 MGHDK and CDR2 SYGVNS. The CDR3 nucleotides read TGTGCCAGCAGTGGGACAGGGCGAGGAAACACCATATATTTT. Translated, it gives CASSGTGRGNTIYF.

The genes are TRBV5-6 and TRBJ2-7; D is unclear. Germline CDR1 is SGHDT and CDR2 is YYEEEE. V lost 3 bases and J lost 4, with 14 bases in between. The CDR3 runs 14 residues. In DNA, the CDR3 is TGTGCCAGCAGCTCGCCCGGGTTCCTGTACGAGCAGTACTTC. Protein sequence: CASSSPGFLYEQYF.

The chain employs TRBV10-3 and TRBJ2-7; 10 nucleotides line up with TRBD2. The germline gives CDR1 ENHRY, CDR2 SYGVKD. V shed 3 bases and J 2 bases; nucleotides not matched to a gene: 7. CDR3 length equals 16 residues. DNA for the CDR3: TGTGCCATCAGTGAAGGCCTAGCGGGGGAAACCTACGAGCAGTACTTC. It encodes CAISEGLAGETYEQYF.

The chain uses TRBV5-1 and TRBJ2-5, with D possibly matching TRBD2 (6 bases). Per germline, CDR1 SGHRS and CDR2 YFSETQ. The CDR3 is made up of 16 amino acids. The V end lost 2 bases, the J end lost 4 bases, and 18 bases lay between the germline ends. In nucleotides, the CDR3 is TGCGCCAGCAGCTTTTTCTCAGGGTTGGGGGGAGAGACCCAGTACTTC. Translation: CASSFFSGLGGETQYF.

The chain has TRBV3-1 (or the pseudogene TRBV3-2) and TRBJ1-2; unclear D gene. V dropped 1 base and J dropped 1 base, with 4 bases sitting between them. Looked up from germline, CDR1 is LGHDT and CDR2 is YNNKEL (reference sequence). The CDR3 has 13 residues. CDR3 loop: CASSQGSNYGYTF. The CDR3 DNA is TGTGCCAGCAGCCAAGGGAGTAACTATGGCTACACCTTC.

This clone was recorded once. This rearrangement joins TRBV2 to TRBJ2-3; TRBD2 might be the D (6 bases). Germline loops: CDR1 SNHLY, CDR2 FYNNEI. The CDR3 extends over 14 amino acids. Trimming stripped 6 bases from V and 0 bases from J, with 10 bases between. CDR3 residues: CASRLASSTDTQYF. CDR3 bases: TGTGCCAGCAGACTAGCCTCTAGCACAGATACGCAGTATTTT.

The chain combines TRBV25-1 with TRBJ2-3; TRBD1 matches 7 bases. V lost 4 bases and J lost 5; bases outside the gene matches: 9. CDR3 length: 15 residues. Germline V gives CDR1 MGHDK, CDR2 SYGVNS. CDR3 sequence: CASSVRQGSGDTQYF. Here the CDR3 DNA reads TGTGCCAGCAGTGTTCGACAGGGATCGGGAGATACGCAGTATTTT.

V and J are TRBV19 and TRBJ2-1; 14 bases agree with TRBD2. The CDR3 is made up of 19 amino acids. CDR1 is LNHDA and CDR2 is SQIVND in the germline V gene (reference sequence). Germline trimming cut 5 bases from V and 0 bases from J; bases unmatched to any gene: 9. CDR3 sequence: CASSPGLAGGIFSYNEQFF. The DNA of the CDR3 is TGTGCCAGTAGTCCAGGACTAGCGGGGGGCATATTCTCCTACAATGAGCAGTTCTTC.

The chain links TRBV27 to TRBJ2-3; the D is unclear. The CDR3 has 13 residues. Germline CDR1 and CDR2: MNHEY and SMNVEV (reference sequence). Trimming cost V 2 bases and J 1 base, with 4 bases left between them. In DNA form, the CDR3 reads TGTGCCAGCAGTTTACGAGGCACAGATACGCAGTATTTT. It specifies CASSLRGTDTQYF.

V gene TRBV6-4 combines with J gene TRBJ2-3, with TRBD2 identical over 13 bases. V dropped 4 bases and J dropped 4; count of bases not matched to a gene: 2. Per the germline V gene, CDR1 is MRHNA and CDR2 is SNTAGT. There are 15 residues in the CDR3. The DNA for the CDR3 is TGTGCCAGCAGTGCGGGACTAGCGGGATCAGATACGCAGTATTTT. This codes for CASSAGLAGSDTQYF.

V is TRBV30 and J is TRBJ2-2, with D perhaps TRBD2 (6 bases). This CDR3 region has 15 residues. Germline CDR1 is GTSNPN and CDR2 is SVGIG (reference sequence). Deletions cut 1 base from V and 5 bases from J, with 14 bases between. The CDR3 DNA follows: TGTGCCTGGAGTGGAGGAGGGGTAGGGACCGGGGAGCTGTTTTTT. Amino acids: CAWSGGGVGTGELFF.

This rearrangement joins TRBV27 to TRBJ1-4; 7 bases agree with TRBD1. The ends lost 5 bases at V and 1 base at J; junction bases unmatched: 7. Germline V lookup: CDR1 MNHEY, CDR2 SMNVEV (reference sequence). The CDR3 consists of 16 residues. This CDR3 reads CASSTENRGTNEKLFF. CDR3 DNA: TGTGCCAGCAGTACCGAAAACAGGGGAACTAATGAAAAACTGTTTTTT.

V usage is TRBV27 and J usage is TRBJ1-2, with 8 bases identical to TRBD1. Germline V lookup: CDR1 MNHEY, CDR2 SMNVEV (reference sequence). J lost 6 bases, V lost 5 bases, and 11 bases had no gene match. The CDR3 spans 15 residues. The CDR3 loop reads CASSKQGDWVDGYTF. The CDR3 nucleotides read TGTGCCAGCAGTAAACAGGGGGACTGGGTAGATGGCTACACCTTC.

The genes are TRBV19 and TRBJ1-2; TRBD1 agrees at 7 bases. The CDR3 totals 15 residues. Germline-derived CDR1 and CDR2 are LNHDA and SQIVND (reference sequence). V shed 4 bases and J 4 bases; nucleotides not matched to a gene: 9. CDR3 DNA sequence: TGTGCCAGTAGTACCTCCCGGGACAGCCTCTATGGCTACACCTTC. It encodes CASSTSRDSLYGYTF.

A word on this clone: The identical CDR3 is also encoded by other nucleotide sequences in the sample. This rearrangement joins TRBV18 to TRBJ1-2; D is ambiguous. V was shortened by 9 bases and J by 1 base, with 21 bases between the two germline ends. The CDR3 runs to 16 residues. The germline CDR1 and CDR2 sequences are KGHSH and LQKENI. CDR3 region: CASAPQSQAYNYGYTF. In nucleotides, the CDR3 is TGTGCCAGTGCCCCCCAAAGTCAGGCCTATAACTATGGCTACACCTTC. Supplemented by reference TRBV18 and TRBJ1-2, the full variable domain reads NAGVMQNPRHLVRRRGQEARLRCSPMKGHSHVYWYRQLPEEGLKFMVYLQKENIIDESGMPKERFSAEFPKEGPSILRIQQVVRGDSAAYFCASAPQSQAYNYGYTFGSGTRLTVV.

V and J are TRBV19 and TRBJ2-4; perhaps TRBD1 as D (6 bases). The germline V and J ends were trimmed by 6 bases and 8 bases, with 23 bases remaining between them. CDR1 is LNHDA, CDR2 SQIVND, per germline (reference sequence). The CDR3 runs 16 residues. In DNA form, the CDR3 reads TGTGCCAGTAGGTCTACCGGGACACCCTCAGAGGACATTCAGTACTTC. This encodes CASRSTGTPSEDIQYF.

The chain recombines TRBV4-2 with TRBJ2-7, with D hard to call. Germline values: CDR1 LGHNA, CDR2 YNFKEQ. The CDR3 extends over 10 amino acids. V lost 8 bases and J 3 bases, leaving 5 bases between the germline ends. CDR3 bases: TGTGCCAGCGTAGACTACGAGCAGTACTTC. Its protein product is CASVDYEQYF.

The J gene is TRBJ2-7, the V gene TRBV3-1 (or the pseudogene TRBV3-2); the D gene is possibly TRBD2 (6 bases). Germline assignment: CDR1 LGHDT and CDR2 YNNKEL (reference sequence). V lost 1 base to trimming and J lost 3 bases, with 13 bases between them. The length of the CDR3 is 15 residues. The CDR3 DNA follows: TGTGCCAGCAGCCAAGTCGGGGGTGTGGTCTACGAGCAGTACTTC. This gives the protein CASSQVGGVVYEQYF.